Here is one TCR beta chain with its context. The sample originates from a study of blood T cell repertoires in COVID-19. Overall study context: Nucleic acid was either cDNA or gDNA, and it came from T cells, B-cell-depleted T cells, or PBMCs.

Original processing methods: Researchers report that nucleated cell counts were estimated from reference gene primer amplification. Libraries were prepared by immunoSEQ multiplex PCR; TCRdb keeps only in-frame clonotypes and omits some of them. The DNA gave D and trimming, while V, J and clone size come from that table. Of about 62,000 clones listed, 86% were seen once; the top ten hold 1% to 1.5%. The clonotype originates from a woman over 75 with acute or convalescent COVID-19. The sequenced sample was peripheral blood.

CDR3 in amino acids: CASSPPGNTEAFF. CDR3 in DNA: TGTGCCAGCAGCCCCCCGGGAAACACTGAAGCTTTCTTT. The chain carries TRBV3-1 (or the pseudogene TRBV3-2) and TRBJ1-1; D is uncertain. The length of the CDR3 is 13 residues. Germline CDR1 and CDR2: LGHDT and YNNKEL (reference sequence). V dropped 4 bases and J dropped 2 bases, with 8 bases sitting between them.